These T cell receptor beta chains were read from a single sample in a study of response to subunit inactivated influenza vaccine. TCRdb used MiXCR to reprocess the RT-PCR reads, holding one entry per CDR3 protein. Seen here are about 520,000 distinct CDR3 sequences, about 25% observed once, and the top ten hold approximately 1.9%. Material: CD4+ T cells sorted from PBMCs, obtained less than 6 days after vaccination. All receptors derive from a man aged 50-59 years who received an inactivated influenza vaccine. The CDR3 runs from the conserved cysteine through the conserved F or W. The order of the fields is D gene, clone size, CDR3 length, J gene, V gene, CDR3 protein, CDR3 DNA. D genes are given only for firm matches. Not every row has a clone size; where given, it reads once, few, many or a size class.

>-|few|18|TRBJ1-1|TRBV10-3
CAISPGTPWNRGNTEAFF
TGTGCCATCAGTCCCGGGACACCATGGAACCGGGGTAACACTGAAGCTTTCTTT
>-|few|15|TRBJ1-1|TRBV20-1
CSARDFGGADTEAFF
TGCAGTGCTAGAGATTTTGGGGGGGCGGACACTGAAGCTTTCTTT
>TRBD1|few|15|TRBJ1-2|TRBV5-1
CASSQMTGGAYGYTF
TGCGCCAGCAGCCAGATGACAGGGGGGGCCTATGGCTACACCTTC
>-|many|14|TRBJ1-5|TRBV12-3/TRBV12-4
CASSLGGSNQPQHF
TGTGCCAGCAGCCTTGGCGGTAGCAATCAGCCCCAGCATTTT
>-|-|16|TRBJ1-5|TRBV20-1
CSAGHTKSYSNQPQHF
TGCAGTGCCGGGCATACGAAAAGTTATAGCAATCAGCCCCAGCATTTT
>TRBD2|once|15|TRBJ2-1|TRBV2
CASSQGLAKHNEQFF
TGTGCCAGCAGTCAGGGACTAGCAAAACACAATGAGCAGTTCTTC
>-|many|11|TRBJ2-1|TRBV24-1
CATSVGYEQFF
TGTGCCACCAGTGTGGGGTATGAGCAGTTCTTC
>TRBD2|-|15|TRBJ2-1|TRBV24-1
CATSDITSGNNEQFF
TGTGCCACCAGTGATATTACTAGCGGGAACAATGAGCAGTTCTTC
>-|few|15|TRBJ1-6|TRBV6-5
CASSWTREGNSPLHF
TGTGCCAGCAGTTGGACGCGGGAGGGGAATTCACCCCTCCACTTT
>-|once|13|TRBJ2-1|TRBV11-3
CASSFSGSHEQFF
TGTGCCAGCAGCTTTTCTGGGAGCCATGAGCAGTTCTTC
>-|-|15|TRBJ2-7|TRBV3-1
CASSQLRGGSYEQYF
TGTGCCAGCAGCCAACTCAGGGGGGGATCCTACGAGCAGTACTTC
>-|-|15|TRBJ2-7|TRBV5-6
CASQKTGAVTYEQYF
TGTGCCAGCCAAAAAACTGGGGCAGTGACCTACGAGCAGTACTTC
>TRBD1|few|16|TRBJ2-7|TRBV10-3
CAISPPPGQGVYEQYF
TGTGCCATCAGTCCCCCTCCGGGACAGGGGGTCTACGAGCAGTACTTC
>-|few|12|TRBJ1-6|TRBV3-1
CASSRLASPLHF
TGTGCCAGCAGCCGACTTGCCTCACCCCTCCACTTT
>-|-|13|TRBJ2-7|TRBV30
CAWAIQGIHEQYF
TGTGCCTGGGCAATACAGGGCATCCACGAGCAGTACTTC
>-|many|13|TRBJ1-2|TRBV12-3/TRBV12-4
CASSLVQGSGYTF
TGTGCCAGCAGTTTAGTACAGGGTTCAGGCTACACCTTC
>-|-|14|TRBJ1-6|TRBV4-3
CASSQVTDNSPLHF
TGCGCCAGCAGCCAAGTCACAGACAATTCACCCCTCCACTTT
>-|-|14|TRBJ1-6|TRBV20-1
CSASPRDTVSPLHF
TGCAGTGCTAGCCCCCGGGACACGGTCTCACCCCTCCACTTT
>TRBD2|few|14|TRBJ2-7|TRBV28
CASSLGTSVYEQYF
TGTGCCAGCAGCCTGGGGACTAGCGTTTACGAGCAGTACTTC
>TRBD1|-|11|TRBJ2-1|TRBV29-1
CSVPDRGEQFF
TGCAGCGTTCCCGACAGGGGTGAGCAGTTCTTC
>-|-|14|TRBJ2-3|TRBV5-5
CASSLVLPTDTQYF
TGTGCCAGCAGCTTGGTGCTCCCCACAGATACGCAGTATTTT
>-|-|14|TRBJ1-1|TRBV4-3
CASSQERSNTEAFF
TGCGCCAGCAGCCAAGAACGATCGAACACTGAAGCTTTCTTT
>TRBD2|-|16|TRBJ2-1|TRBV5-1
CASSRMSSGSNNEQFF
TGCGCCAGCAGCCGGATGTCAAGCGGGAGTAATAATGAGCAGTTCTTC
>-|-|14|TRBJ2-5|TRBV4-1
CASSQDPSSETQYF
TGCGCCAGCAGCCAAGATCCCAGTTCGGAGACCCAGTACTTC
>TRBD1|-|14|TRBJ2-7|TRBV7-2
CASSLDRDSLWQYF
TGTGCCAGCAGCTTAGACCGGGACAGCCTGTGGCAGTACTTC
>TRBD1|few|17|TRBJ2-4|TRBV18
CASSPSRDRDTKNIQYF
TGTGCCAGCTCACCAAGCCGGGACAGAGATACCAAAAACATTCAGTACTTC
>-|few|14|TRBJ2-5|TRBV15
CAARGGPSGETQYF
TGTGCCGCACGAGGGGGGCCCTCAGGAGAGACCCAGTACTTC
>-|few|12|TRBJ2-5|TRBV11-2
CASSPGGKTQYF
TGTGCCAGCAGCCCCGGGGGAAAGACCCAGTACTTC
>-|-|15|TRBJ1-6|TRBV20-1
CSASGRQGANSPLHF
TGCAGTGCTAGTGGCCGGCAGGGCGCAAATTCACCCCTCCACTTT
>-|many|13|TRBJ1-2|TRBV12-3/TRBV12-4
CASSLGRAYGYTF
TGTGCCAGCAGTTTAGGCAGGGCTTATGGCTACACCTTC
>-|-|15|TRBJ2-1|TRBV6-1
CASSRGPDSYNEQFF
TGTGCCAGCAGTCGGGGGCCCGACTCCTACAATGAGCAGTTCTTC
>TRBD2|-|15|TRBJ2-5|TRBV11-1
CASSLTSVRLETQYF
TGTGCCAGCAGCTTGACTAGCGTGAGATTGGAGACCCAGTACTTC
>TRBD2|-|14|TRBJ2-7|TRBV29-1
CSVAAGGPMYEQYF
TGCAGCGTTGCTGCGGGAGGGCCAATGTACGAGCAGTACTTC
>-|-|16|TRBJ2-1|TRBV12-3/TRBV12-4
CASTPQARISYNEQFF
TGTGCCAGCACCCCTCAGGCTAGGATCTCCTACAATGAGCAGTTCTTC
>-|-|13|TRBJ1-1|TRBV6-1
CASRGAKYPEAFF
TGTGCCAGCAGGGGGGCTAAGTACCCTGAAGCTTTCTTT
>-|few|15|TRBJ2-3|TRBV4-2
CASSQDTTRTDTQYF
TGTGCCAGCAGCCAAGATACGACGCGCACAGATACGCAGTATTTT